A single sample is the source of the 20 T cell receptor beta chains below, sequenced in a study of T cell repertoires in cytomegalovirus infection. Their antigens remain unidentified. TCRdb called the reads again in MiXCR, with one record for every CDR3 protein. Among roughly 800,000 distinct CDR3 sequences listed, about 27% were seen once. The material was cultured CD8+ T cells from PBMCs, obtained from culture after CMV antigen stimulation. The receptors come from a human donor in good health (CMV status not recorded). Some clones in this sample may be carry-over from other donors' samples.

The chain combines TRBV19 with TRBJ2-1, with D uncertain. V lost 6 bases and J 8 bases, leaving 20 bases between the germline ends. CDR3 length equals 15 residues. Germline V CDR1 and CDR2: LNHDA, SQIVND (reference sequence). CDR3 sequence: CASRGRRRSIYEQFF. In DNA form, the CDR3 reads TGTGCCAGTAGGGGCCGTAGACGTTCGATCTATGAGCAGTTCTTC. Together with reference TRBV19 and TRBJ2-1, the CDR3 gives the full variable domain: DGGITQSPKYLFRKEGQNVTLSCEQNLNHDAMYWYRQDPGQGLRLIYYSQIVNDFQKGDIAEGYSVSREKKESFPLTVTSAQKNPTAFYLCASRGRRRSIYEQFFGPGTRLTVL.

The gene calls are TRBV6-2 or TRBV6-3 and TRBJ1-1; TRBD1 is a possible D gene (5 bases). There are 15 residues in the CDR3. Germline V CDR1 and CDR2: MNHEY, SVGEGT. Trimming left V 2 bases short and J 4 bases short, with 14 bases between. CDR3 bases: TGTGCCAGCAGTTACGAGGGAGGGGAGCCCACTGAAGCTTTCTTT. It encodes CASSYEGGEPTEAFF.

This clonotype was seen a handful of times. This chain joins TRBV7-9 and TRBJ2-2, with D possibly being TRBD2 (6 bases). The CDR3 is made up of 21 amino acids. Trimming pared 1 base from V and 0 bases from J, leaving 24 bases between. Germline CDR1 is SEHNR and CDR2 is FQNEAQ (reference sequence). The CDR3 loop reads CASSLGTGLSLGPTNTGELFF. CDR3 sequence (DNA): TGTGCCAGCAGCTTAGGTACGGGACTGAGCTTGGGCCCTACGAACACCGGGGAGCTGTTTTTT.

In this sample, this clonotype turned up a few times. J is TRBJ2-3 and V is TRBV6-6; TRBD2 aligns across 10 bases. CDR3 size: 15 residues. With V trimmed by 2 bases and J by 6 bases, 5 bases remained unmatched. CDR1 and CDR2 (germline): MNHNY, SVGAGI (reference sequence). CDR3 amino acids: CASSYTSGDYDTQYF. The CDR3 DNA reads as TGTGCCAGCAGTTACACTAGCGGGGACTACGATACGCAGTATTTT.

Regarding this clonotype: At one end, the junction sequence differs from germline, possibly due to a read error. V usage is TRBV7-6 and J usage is TRBJ2-1; TRBD2 might be the D (6 bases). The CDR3 is made up of 18 amino acids. The germline V gene has CDR1 SGHVS and CDR2 FNYEAQ. The CDR3 reads CASSPDPGLKSSCNEQFF. For the CDR3, the DNA is TGTGCCAGCAGCCCCGACCCGGGACTTAAGAGCTCCTGCAATGAGCAGTTCTTC.

This clonotype was detected ten times or more. V usage is TRBV7-2 and J usage is TRBJ2-1; TRBD2 aligns across 9 bases. V was clipped by 3 bases and J by 0 bases; unmatched bases: 9. There are 18 residues in the CDR3. Looked up from germline, CDR1 is SGHTA and CDR2 is FQGNSA. The CDR3: CASSFPRLAVSSYNEQFF. The CDR3 region has the DNA TGTGCCAGCAGCTTCCCCCGACTAGCGGTGAGCTCCTACAATGAGCAGTTCTTC.

This chain joins TRBV20-1 and TRBJ1-2; D not certain. Trimming took 6 bases from V and 8 from J, leaving 16 bases between them. CDR3 size: 12 residues. Germline CDR1 DFQATT, CDR2 SNEGSKA (reference sequence). The CDR3 region is CSARWTQEGYTF. The CDR3 DNA follows: TGCAGTGCCCGGTGGACCCAGGAGGGCTACACCTTC.

CDR3 in amino acids: CAISESIDRENYGYTF. CDR3 nucleotide sequence: TGTGCCATCAGTGAGTCTATAGACAGGGAGAACTATGGCTACACCTTC. The V call is TRBV10-3, the J call TRBJ1-2; TRBD1 agrees at 7 bases. The CDR3 length is 16 residues. V dropped 0 bases and J dropped 2; count of bases not matched to a gene: 6. Germline assignment: CDR1 ENHRY and CDR2 SYGVKD.

There are many counts of this clonotype. The rearrangement joins TRBV6-5 to TRBJ1-1; 11 bases line up with TRBD1. J was trimmed by 3 bases and V by 6 bases; bases with no gene match: 0. Germline CDR1 is MNHEY and CDR2 is SVGAGI. The CDR3 is 13 amino acids. As DNA, the CDR3 is TGTGCCAGCAGGGGACAGGGGGACACTGAAGCTTTCTTT. Protein product: CASRGQGDTEAFF.

There are a few counts of this clonotype. V gene TRBV20-1 combines with J gene TRBJ2-2, with 8 nucleotides matching TRBD2. There are 15 residues in the CDR3. From germline, CDR1 is DFQATT and CDR2 SNEGSKA (reference sequence). With V trimmed by 6 bases and J by 3 bases, 9 bases remained unmatched. As DNA, the CDR3 is TGCAGTGCCGTGGTTAGCGGGGAATACACCGGGGAGCTGTTTTTT. Protein product: CSAVVSGEYTGELFF.

This sequence joins TRBV6-4 and TRBJ1-5; 7 nucleotides agree with TRBD1. Germline trimming cut 10 bases from V and 1 base from J; bases unmatched to any gene: 10. This CDR3 has 15 residues. Germline loops: CDR1 MRHNA, CDR2 SNTAGT. CDR3 nucleotide sequence: TGTGCCATTTTTACAGCGGACAGGAGCAATCAGCCCCAGCATTTT. Translated, it gives CAIFTADRSNQPQHF.

The chain is built from TRBV18 and TRBJ2-1; no clear D. Per germline, CDR1 KGHSH and CDR2 LQKENI. The CDR3 runs to 10 residues. The V and J ends lost 5 bases and 15 bases respectively, with 11 bases between them. CDR3 residues: CASSDSLAFF. In nucleotides, the CDR3 is TGTGCCAGCTCAGACTCCTTGGCGTTCTTC.

The chain employs TRBV9 and TRBJ2-6; D perhaps matches TRBD2 (6 bases). CDR1 SGDLS and CDR2 YYNGEE come from the germline V gene. The CDR3 extends over 16 amino acids. The V gene lost 0 bases and the J gene lost 2 bases, with 9 bases spanning the gap. The DNA of the CDR3 is TGTGCCAGCAGCGTAGCGCCGGGGGCTGGGGCCAACGTCCTGACTTTC. It yields the protein CASSVAPGAGANVLTF.

For this clonotype: This could be a read error, since a much larger clone is one nucleotide away. The V and J genes are TRBV6-5 and TRBJ2-3, with D possibly being TRBD2 (5 bases). Germline CDR1 reads MNHEY; CDR2 reads SVGAGI. CDR3 length: 13 residues. CDR3: CASSYSRADTLYF. CDR3 nucleotide sequence: TGTGCCAGCAGTTACTCGAGGGCAGATACGCTGTATTTT.

The chain uses TRBV19 and TRBJ1-1, with a weak D call TRBD1 (5 bases). Trimming pared 7 bases from V and 1 base from J, leaving 13 bases between. The CDR3 is made up of 14 amino acids. Germline V lookup: CDR1 LNHDA, CDR2 SQIVND (reference sequence). CDR3 amino acids: CASMGGRWNTEAFF. As DNA, the CDR3 is TGTGCCAGTATGGGGGGTCGATGGAACACTGAAGCTTTCTTT.

The V and J genes are TRBV2 and TRBJ2-7, with 9 nucleotides matching TRBD1. Per germline, CDR1 SNHLY and CDR2 FYNNEI. The V gene end was trimmed by 1 base and the J gene end by 5 bases; junction bases not matched to a gene: 6. The CDR3 has 15 amino acids. CDR3 residues: CASSEGARTGDEQYF. The CDR3 nucleotides read TGTGCCAGCAGTGAAGGGGCGAGGACAGGGGACGAGCAGTACTTC.

This clonotype appeared many times. This chain joins TRBV7-6 and TRBJ1-5; no clear D. The CDR3 is 13 amino acids. Trimming pared 6 bases from V and 0 bases from J, leaving 6 bases between. Germline-derived CDR1 and CDR2 are SGHVS and FNYEAQ. CDR3 in DNA: TGTGCCAGCAGTCCCGATAGCAATCAGCCCCAGCATTTT. Its protein is CASSPDSNQPQHF. Looking up the rest from reference TRBV7-6 and TRBJ1-5 gives the full variable domain: GAGVSQSPRYKVTKRGQDVALRCDPISGHVSLYWYRQALGQGPEFLTYFNYEAQQDKSGLPNDRFSAERPEGSISTLTIQRTEQRDSAMYRCASSPDSNQPQHFGDGTRLSIL.

The V and J genes are TRBV28 and TRBJ2-7; unclear D gene. V lost 3 bases to trimming and J lost 6 bases, with 15 bases between them. Germline loops: CDR1 MDHEN, CDR2 SYDVKM. This CDR3 contains 14 residues. In DNA form, the CDR3 reads TGTGCCAGCAGTTTTGGACCTCTCGTTTTCGAGCAGTACGTC. Protein product: CASSFGPLVFEQYV.

A few counts support this clonotype. The gene calls are TRBV24-1 and TRBJ1-5; D possibly corresponds to TRBD1 (6 bases). The V end lost 3 bases, the J end lost 7 bases, and 15 bases lay between the germline ends. Germline V lookup: CDR1 KGHDR, CDR2 SFDVKD. This CDR3 is built from 15 residues. In nucleotides, the CDR3 is TGTGCCACCAGTGATCGGGGGAGACAGGACCAGCCCCAGCATTTT. Its translation is CATSDRGRQDQPQHF.

This clonotype was counted ten times or more. V and J are TRBV27 and TRBJ2-3; D is perhaps TRBD2 (5 bases). V was pared by 5 bases and J by 5 bases, with 8 bases between. This CDR3 is 12 amino acids long. Looked up from germline, CDR1 is MNHEY and CDR2 is SMNVEV (reference sequence). Written as DNA, the CDR3 is TGTGCCAGCAGTCTCCGGGGAGATACGCAGTATTTT. Encoded protein: CASSLRGDTQYF.